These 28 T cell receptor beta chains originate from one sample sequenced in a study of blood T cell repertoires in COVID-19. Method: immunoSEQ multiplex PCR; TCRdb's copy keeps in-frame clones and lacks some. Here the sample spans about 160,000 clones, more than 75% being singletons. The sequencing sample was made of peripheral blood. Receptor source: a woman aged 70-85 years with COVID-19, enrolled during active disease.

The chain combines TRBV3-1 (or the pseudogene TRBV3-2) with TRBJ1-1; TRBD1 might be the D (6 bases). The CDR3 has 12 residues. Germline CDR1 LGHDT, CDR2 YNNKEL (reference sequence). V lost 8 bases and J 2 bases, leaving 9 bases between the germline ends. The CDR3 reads CASRTVNTEAFF. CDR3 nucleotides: TGTGCCAGCCGGACAGTAAACACTGAAGCTTTCTTT.

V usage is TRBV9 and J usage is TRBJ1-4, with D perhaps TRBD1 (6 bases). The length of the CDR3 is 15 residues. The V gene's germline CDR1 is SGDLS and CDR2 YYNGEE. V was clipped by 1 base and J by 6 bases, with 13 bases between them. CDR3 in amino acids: CASSVTGSVDEKLFF. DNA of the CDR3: TGTGCCAGCAGCGTAACAGGGTCTGTAGATGAAAAACTGTTTTTT.

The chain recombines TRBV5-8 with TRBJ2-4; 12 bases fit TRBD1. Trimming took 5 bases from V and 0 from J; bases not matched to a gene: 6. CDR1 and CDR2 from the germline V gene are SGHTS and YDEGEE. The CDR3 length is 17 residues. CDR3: CASSRDRGPLAKNIQYF. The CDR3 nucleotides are TGTGCCAGCAGTCGGGACAGGGGGCCTCTAGCCAAAAACATTCAGTACTTC.

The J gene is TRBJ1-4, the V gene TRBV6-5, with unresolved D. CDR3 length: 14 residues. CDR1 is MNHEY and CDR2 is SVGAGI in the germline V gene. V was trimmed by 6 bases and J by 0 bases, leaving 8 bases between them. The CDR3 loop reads CASRGRPTNEKLFF. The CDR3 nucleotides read TGTGCCAGCAGAGGCAGGCCAACTAATGAAAAACTGTTTTTT.

The CDR3 loop reads CASSLSGGAYEQYF. The CDR3 DNA follows: TGTGCCAGCAGCCTAAGCGGGGGAGCCTACGAGCAGTACTTC. V and J are TRBV11-2 and TRBJ2-7; 8 bases fit TRBD2. V dropped 5 bases and J dropped 2; count of bases not matched to a gene: 5. Germline V lookup: CDR1 SGHAT, CDR2 FQNNGV. The CDR3 has 14 residues.

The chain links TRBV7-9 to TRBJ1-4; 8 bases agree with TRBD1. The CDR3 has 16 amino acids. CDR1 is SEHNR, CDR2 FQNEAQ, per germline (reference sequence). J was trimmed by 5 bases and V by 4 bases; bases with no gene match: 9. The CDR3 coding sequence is TGTGCCAGCAGCTCCTCCGACAGGGGAGGGAATGAAAAACTGTTTTTT. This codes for CASSSSDRGGNEKLFF. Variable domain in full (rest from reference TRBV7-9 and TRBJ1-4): DTGVSQNPRHKITKRGQNVTFRCDPISEHNRLYWYRQTLGQGPEFLTYFQNEAQLEKSRLLSDRFSAERPKGSFSTLEIQRTEQGDSAMYLCASSSSDRGGNEKLFFGSGTQLSVL.

This chain's CDR3 is CASSQDWGVIGNEKLFF. In DNA, the CDR3 is TGCGCCAGCAGCCAAGATTGGGGGGTCATCGGTAATGAAAAACTGTTTTTT. The V gene is TRBV4-1, the J gene TRBJ1-4; possibly TRBD1 for D (5 bases). V lost 0 bases, J lost 4 bases, and 15 bases lay in between. Per germline, CDR1 MGHRA and CDR2 YSYEKL. The CDR3 covers 17 residues.

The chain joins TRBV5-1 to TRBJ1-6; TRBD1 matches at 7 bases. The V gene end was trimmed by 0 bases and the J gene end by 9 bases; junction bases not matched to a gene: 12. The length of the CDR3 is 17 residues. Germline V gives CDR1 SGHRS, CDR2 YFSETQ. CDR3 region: CASSLGSGRGVFSPLHF. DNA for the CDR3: TGCGCCAGCAGCTTGGGATCCGGCAGGGGGGTTTTTTCACCCCTCCACTTT.

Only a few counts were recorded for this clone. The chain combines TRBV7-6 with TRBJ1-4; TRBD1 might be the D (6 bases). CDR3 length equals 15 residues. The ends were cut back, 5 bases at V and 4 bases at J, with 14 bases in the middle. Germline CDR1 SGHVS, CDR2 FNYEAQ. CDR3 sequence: CASSLKARGNEKLFF. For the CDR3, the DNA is TGTGCCAGCAGCCTTAAGGCCAGGGGTAATGAAAAACTGTTTTTT.

The CDR3: CASSLQGQPQHF. CDR3 coding DNA: TGTGCCAGCAGCCTTCAGGGACAGCCCCAGCATTTT. This rearrangement joins TRBV5-4 to TRBJ1-5, with D maybe TRBD1 (5 bases). CDR3 length: 12 residues. The germline gives CDR1 SGHNT, CDR2 YYREEE (reference sequence). The V end was cut by 4 bases, the J end by 7 bases, with 9 bases between.

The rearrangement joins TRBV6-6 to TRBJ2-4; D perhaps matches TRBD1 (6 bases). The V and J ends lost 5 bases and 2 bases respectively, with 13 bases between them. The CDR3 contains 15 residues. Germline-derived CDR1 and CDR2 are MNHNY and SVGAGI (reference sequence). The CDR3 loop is CASSLPGTTKNIQYF. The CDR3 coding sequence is TGTGCCAGCAGTCTCCCCGGGACAACCAAAAACATTCAGTACTTC.

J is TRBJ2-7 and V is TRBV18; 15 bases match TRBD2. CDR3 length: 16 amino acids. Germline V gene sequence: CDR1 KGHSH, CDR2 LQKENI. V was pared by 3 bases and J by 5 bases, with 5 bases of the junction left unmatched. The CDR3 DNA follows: TGTGCCAGCTCACCGGGACTAGCGGGGGGCCCCCACGAGCAGTACTTC. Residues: CASSPGLAGGPHEQYF.

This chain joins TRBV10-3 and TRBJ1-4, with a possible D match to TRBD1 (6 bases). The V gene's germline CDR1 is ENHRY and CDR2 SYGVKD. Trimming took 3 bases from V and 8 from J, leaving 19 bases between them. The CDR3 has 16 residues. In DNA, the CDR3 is TGTGCCATCAGTGACGCCCAGAGGGGGGGCGGCGAAAAACTGTTTTTT. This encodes CAISDAQRGGGEKLFF.

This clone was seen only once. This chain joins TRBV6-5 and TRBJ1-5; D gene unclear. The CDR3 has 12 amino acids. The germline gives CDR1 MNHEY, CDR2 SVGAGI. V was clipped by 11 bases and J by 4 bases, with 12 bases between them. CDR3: CAARGGNQPQHF. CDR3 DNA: TGTGCCGCTCGCGGCGGGAATCAGCCCCAGCATTTT.

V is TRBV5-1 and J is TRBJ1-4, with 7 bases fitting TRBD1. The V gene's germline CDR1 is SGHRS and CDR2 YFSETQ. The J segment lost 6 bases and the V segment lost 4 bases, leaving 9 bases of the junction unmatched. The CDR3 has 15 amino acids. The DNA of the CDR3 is TGCGCCAGCAGCCCGGGACGACAGGGCCATGAAAAACTGTTTTTT. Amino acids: CASSPGRQGHEKLFF. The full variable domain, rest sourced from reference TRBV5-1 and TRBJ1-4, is KAGVTQTPRYLIKTRGQQVTLSCSPISGHRSVSWYQQTPGQGLQFLFEYFSETQRNKGNFPGRFSGRQFSNSRSEMNVSTLELGDSALYLCASSPGRQGHEKLFFGSGTQLSVL.

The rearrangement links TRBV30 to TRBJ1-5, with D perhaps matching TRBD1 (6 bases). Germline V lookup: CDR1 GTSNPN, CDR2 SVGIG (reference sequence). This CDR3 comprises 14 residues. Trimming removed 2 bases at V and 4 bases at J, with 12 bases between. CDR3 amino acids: CAWSTGSVNQPQHF. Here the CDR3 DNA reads TGTGCCTGGAGTACAGGGTCGGTTAATCAGCCCCAGCATTTT.

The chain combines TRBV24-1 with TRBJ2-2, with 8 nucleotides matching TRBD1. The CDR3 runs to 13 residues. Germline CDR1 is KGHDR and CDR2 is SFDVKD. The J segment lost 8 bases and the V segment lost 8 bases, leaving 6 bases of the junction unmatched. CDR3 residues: CATKDRDKGELFF. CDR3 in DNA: TGTGCCACCAAGGACAGGGATAAAGGGGAGCTGTTTTTT.

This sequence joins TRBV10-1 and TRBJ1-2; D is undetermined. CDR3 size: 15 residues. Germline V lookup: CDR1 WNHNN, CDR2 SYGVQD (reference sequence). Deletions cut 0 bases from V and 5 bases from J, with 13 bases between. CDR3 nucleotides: TGCGCCAGCAGTGAGTCGGGCACTCCAAATTATGGCTACACCTTC. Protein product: CASSESGTPNYGYTF.

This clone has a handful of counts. The CDR3 nucleotides read TGTGCCAGCTCACCGACAGGGTTCATCGGCGATGAGCAGTTCTTC. Its translation is CASSPTGFIGDEQFF. The chain employs TRBV18 and TRBJ2-1, with 7 bases aligning to TRBD1. Unmatched junction bases numbered 10, after V lost 3 bases and J lost 8 bases. Germline values: CDR1 KGHSH, CDR2 LQKENI. The CDR3 sequence is 15 residues long.

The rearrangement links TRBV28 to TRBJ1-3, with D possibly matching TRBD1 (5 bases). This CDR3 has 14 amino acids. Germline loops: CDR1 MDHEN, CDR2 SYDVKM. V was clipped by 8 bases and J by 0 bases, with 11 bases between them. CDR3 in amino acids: CASVDRGSGNTIYF. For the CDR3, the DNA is TGTGCCAGCGTTGATAGGGGCTCTGGAAACACCATATATTTT.

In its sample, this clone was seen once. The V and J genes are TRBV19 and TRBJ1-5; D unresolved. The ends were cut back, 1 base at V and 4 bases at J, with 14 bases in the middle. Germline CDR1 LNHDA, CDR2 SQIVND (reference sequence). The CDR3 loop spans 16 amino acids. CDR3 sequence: CASSIGVVRGNQPQHF. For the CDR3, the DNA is TGTGCCAGTAGTATAGGAGTGGTCCGCGGAAATCAGCCCCAGCATTTT.

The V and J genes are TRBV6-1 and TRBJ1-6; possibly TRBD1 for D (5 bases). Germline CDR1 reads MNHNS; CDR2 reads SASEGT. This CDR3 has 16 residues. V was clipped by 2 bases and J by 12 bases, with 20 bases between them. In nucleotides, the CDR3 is TGTGCCAGCAGTGAAAACGTCAGGGCTTCTGGTGTACCCCTCCACTTT. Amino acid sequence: CASSENVRASGVPLHF.

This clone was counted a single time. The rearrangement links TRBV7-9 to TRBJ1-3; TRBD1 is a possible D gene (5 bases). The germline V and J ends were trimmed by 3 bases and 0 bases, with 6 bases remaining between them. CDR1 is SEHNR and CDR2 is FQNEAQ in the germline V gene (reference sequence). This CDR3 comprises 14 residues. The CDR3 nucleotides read TGTGCCAGCAGCTTGGGGGGCTCTGGAAACACCATATATTTT. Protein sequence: CASSLGGSGNTIYF. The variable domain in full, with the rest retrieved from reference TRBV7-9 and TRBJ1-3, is DTGVSQNPRHKITKRGQNVTFRCDPISEHNRLYWYRQTLGQGPEFLTYFQNEAQLEKSRLLSDRFSAERPKGSFSTLEIQRTEQGDSAMYLCASSLGGSGNTIYFGEGSWLTVV.

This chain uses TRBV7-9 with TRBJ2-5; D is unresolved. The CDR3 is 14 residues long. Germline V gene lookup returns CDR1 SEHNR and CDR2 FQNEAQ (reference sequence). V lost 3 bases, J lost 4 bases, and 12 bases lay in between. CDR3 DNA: TGTGCCAGCAGCTTGTTCGAGAGGAGAGAGACCCAGTACTTC. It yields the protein CASSLFERRETQYF.

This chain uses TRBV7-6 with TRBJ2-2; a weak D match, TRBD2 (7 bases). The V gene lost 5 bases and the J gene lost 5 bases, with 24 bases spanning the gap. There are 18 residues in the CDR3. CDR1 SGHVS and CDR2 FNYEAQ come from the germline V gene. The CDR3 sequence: CASSPITFWGRETGELFF. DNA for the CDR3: TGTGCCAGCAGCCCAATCACATTTTGGGGGCGGGAGACCGGGGAGCTGTTTTTT. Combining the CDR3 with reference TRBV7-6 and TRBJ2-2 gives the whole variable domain GAGVSQSPRYKVTKRGQDVALRCDPISGHVSLYWYRQALGQGPEFLTYFNYEAQQDKSGLPNDRFSAERPEGSISTLTIQRTEQRDSAMYRCASSPITFWGRETGELFFGEGSRLTVL.

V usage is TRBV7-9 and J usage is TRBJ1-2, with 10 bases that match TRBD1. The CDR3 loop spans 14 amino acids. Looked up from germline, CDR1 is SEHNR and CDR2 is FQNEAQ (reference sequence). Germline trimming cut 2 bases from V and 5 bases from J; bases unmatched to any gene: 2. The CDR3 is CASSLQGQGYGYTF. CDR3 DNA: TGTGCCAGCAGCTTACAGGGACAGGGGTATGGCTACACCTTC.

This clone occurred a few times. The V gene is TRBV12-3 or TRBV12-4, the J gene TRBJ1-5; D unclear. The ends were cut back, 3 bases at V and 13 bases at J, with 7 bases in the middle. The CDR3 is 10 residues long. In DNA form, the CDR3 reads TGTGCCAGCAGTTTTTCCCAGCAGCATTTT. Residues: CASSFSQQHF.

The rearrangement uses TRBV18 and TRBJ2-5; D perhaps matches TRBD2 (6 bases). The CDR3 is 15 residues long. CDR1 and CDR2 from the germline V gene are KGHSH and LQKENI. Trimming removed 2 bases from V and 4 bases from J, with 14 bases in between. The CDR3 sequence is CASSPNTGGVETQYF. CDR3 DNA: TGTGCCAGCTCACCAAATACGGGCGGGGTAGAGACCCAGTACTTC. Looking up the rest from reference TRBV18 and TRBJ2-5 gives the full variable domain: NAGVMQNPRHLVRRRGQEARLRCSPMKGHSHVYWYRQLPEEGLKFMVYLQKENIIDESGMPKERFSAEFPKEGPSILRIQQVVRGDSAAYFCASSPNTGGVETQYFGPGTRLLVL.